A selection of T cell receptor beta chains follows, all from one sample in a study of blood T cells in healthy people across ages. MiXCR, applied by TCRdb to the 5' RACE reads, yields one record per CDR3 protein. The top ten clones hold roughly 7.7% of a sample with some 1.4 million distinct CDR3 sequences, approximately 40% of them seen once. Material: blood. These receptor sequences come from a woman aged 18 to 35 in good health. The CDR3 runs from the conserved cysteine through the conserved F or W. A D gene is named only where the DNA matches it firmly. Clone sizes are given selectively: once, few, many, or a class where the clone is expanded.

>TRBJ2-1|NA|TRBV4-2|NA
TGTGCCAGCAGCCAAGAGGTCTTAATGAATGAGCAGTTCTTC
CASSQEVLMNEQFF
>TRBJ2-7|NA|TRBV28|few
TGTGCCAGCAGTTTATTACGGCAGGGGGAGCAGTACTTC
CASSLLRQGEQYF
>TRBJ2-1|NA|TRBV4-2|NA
TGTGCCAGCAGCCAAGGCCTAGCCCAAGAGACCCAGTTCTTC
CASSQGLAQETQFF
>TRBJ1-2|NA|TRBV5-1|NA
TGCGCCGGCAGCTCGGGACGGACCACTAACTATGGCTACACCTTC
CAGSSGRTTNYGYTF
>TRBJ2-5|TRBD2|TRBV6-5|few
TGTGCCAGCAGGTTGACTAGCGGGACCCAAGAGACCCAGTACTTC
CASRLTSGTQETQYF
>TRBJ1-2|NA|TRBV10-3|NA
TGTGCCATCAGTGAGAGCACAGGGAACCCTGGCTACACCTTC
CAISESTGNPGYTF
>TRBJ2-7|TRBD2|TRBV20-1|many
TGCAGTGCTGGGACTAGCGCGTACGAGCAGTACTTC
CSAGTSAYEQYF
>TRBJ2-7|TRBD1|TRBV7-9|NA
TGTGCCAGCAGCTTAGCACAGGGGGCCTTCTACGAGCAGTACTTC
CASSLAQGAFYEQYF
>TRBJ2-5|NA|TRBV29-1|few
TGCAGCGTTCGTGTGGGTGCGGAGACCCAGTACTTC
CSVRVGAETQYF
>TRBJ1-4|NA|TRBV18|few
TGTGCCAGCTCACCGCGTGAGTCCGAGAAACTGTTTTTT
CASSPRESEKLFF